This T cell receptor (beta chain) stems from a study of human T cells and chemical hapten exposure. Study results and caveats: There were significantly more large CDR3 similarity clusters among expanded TCRs than among controls.

This clonotype came up a few times. Its specificity is not known. Unmatched junction bases numbered 3, after V lost 3 bases and J lost 3 bases. There are 14 residues in the CDR3. Germline V gene sequence: CDR1 SGHRS, CDR2 YFSETQ. Time point in this sample: pre-sensitization, week 0. Documented treatment: therapeutic diphenylcyclopropenone sensitization with weekly scalp DPC. MiXCR, applied by TCRdb to the RACE reads, yields one record per CDR3 protein. In the table there are 85,000 to 100,000 distinct CDR3 sequences, 10% to 13% of which are singletons. The chain recombines TRBV5-1 with TRBJ1-3; 7 nucleotides agree with TRBD1. The source material was whole blood, sampled in connection with sensitization to the hapten diphenylcyclopropenone (DPC). The receptor's source is a woman aged 55-69 years with alopecia areata. Some clones in this sample may be carry-over from other donors' samples. The CDR3 sequence: CASSWGQNGNTIYF. The CDR3, as DNA: TGCGCCAGCAGCTGGGGACAGAATGGAAACACCATATATTTT. Based on the CDR3 plus reference TRBV5-1 and TRBJ1-3, the full variable domain is KAGVTQTPRYLIKTRGQQVTLSCSPISGHRSVSWYQQTPGQGLQFLFEYFSETQRNKGNFPGRFSGRQFSNSRSEMNVSTLELGDSALYLCASSWGQNGNTIYFGEGSWLTVV.